Each of the 22 T cell receptor beta chains below was sequenced from the same sample in a study of blood T cell repertoires in COVID-19. Produced via immunoSEQ multiplex PCR; TCRdb's table is partial and in-frame only. Of roughly 43,000 clones listed, roughly 70% are singletons. The sequencing input was peripheral blood. Receptor source: a man older than 75 with acute or convalescent COVID-19.

The V call is TRBV4-1, the J call TRBJ2-3; no definite D call. V was pared by 0 bases and J by 0 bases, with 10 bases between. From germline, CDR1 is MGHRA and CDR2 YSYEKL. The CDR3 has 16 residues. The CDR3, as DNA: TGCGCCAGCAGCCAAGATTCCCCCACTAGCACAGATACGCAGTATTTT. Translated, it gives CASSQDSPTSTDTQYF.

The sample holds a few counts of this clone. This chain links TRBV7-9 with TRBJ2-1; a possible D gene is TRBD2 (6 bases). The V end lost 5 bases, the J end lost 5 bases, and 22 bases lay between the germline ends. This CDR3 spans 17 amino acids. From germline, CDR1 is SEHNR and CDR2 FQNEAQ (reference sequence). The DNA for the CDR3 is TGTGCCAGCAGCCTAGGGGCGGGGCAGGGACCTAACAATGAGCAGTTCTTC. It yields the protein CASSLGAGQGPNNEQFF.

In its sample, this clone was seen once. J is TRBJ2-1 and V is TRBV21-1; the DNA was not compared with TRBD1, the D call given in the table. TRBV21-1 constitutes a pseudogene. The CDR3 has 16 amino acids. CDR3 amino acids: CASSNTSQGWCNEQFF. The CDR3 DNA sequence: TGTGCCAGCAGCAACACTTCCCAGGGATGGTGTAATGAGCAGTTCTTC.

The chain has TRBV7-8 and TRBJ1-5, with D maybe TRBD1 (5 bases). The CDR3 covers 15 residues. The germline V and J ends were trimmed by 1 base and 6 bases, with 13 bases remaining between them. From germline, CDR1 is SGHVS and CDR2 FQNEAQ. The CDR3 sequence is CASSLVGPLGQPQHF. CDR3 DNA: TGTGCCAGCAGCTTAGTGGGGCCTTTGGGTCAGCCCCAGCATTTT.

The CDR3 coding sequence is TGTGCCAGCAGCCAAGTCAGGGGTAATCAGCCCCAGCATTTT. Amino acid sequence: CASSQVRGNQPQHF. The chain employs TRBV16 and TRBJ1-5; D possibly corresponds to TRBD1 (6 bases). In germline, CDR1 is KGHSY, CDR2 FQNENV. The germline V and J ends were trimmed by 2 bases and 4 bases, with 9 bases remaining between them. This CDR3 comprises 14 residues. The entire variable domain, with the rest obtained from reference TRBV16 and TRBJ1-5, is as follows: GEEVAQTPKHLVRGEGQKAKLYCAPIKGHSYVFWYQQVLKNEFKFLISFQNENVFDETGMPKERFSAKCLPNSPCSLEIQATKLEDSAVYFCASSQVRGNQPQHFGDGTRLSIL.

V gene TRBV6-4 combines with J gene TRBJ1-6; D is unresolved. V lost 6 bases and J 0 bases, leaving 18 bases between the germline ends. The CDR3 has 18 residues. Germline-derived CDR1 and CDR2 are MRHNA and SNTAGT. The CDR3 coding sequence is TGTGCCAGCAGCACGCCGGCGGCCCTAAGCTCCTATAATTCACCCCTCCACTTT. Its translation is CASSTPAALSSYNSPLHF.

The chain uses TRBV6-5 and TRBJ2-7; 7 bases are shared with TRBD2. The CDR3 is 16 residues long. Germline loops: CDR1 MNHEY, CDR2 SVGAGI. The trim removed 3 bases at V and 6 bases at J, leaving 14 bases unmatched. The DNA for the CDR3 is TGTGCCAGCAGTTATTCCCCGAGCGGGGCCTTTCTCGAGCAGTACTTC. Protein product: CASSYSPSGAFLEQYF.

The chain employs TRBV4-1 and TRBJ2-7; unclear D gene. The germline V gene encodes CDR1 MGHRA and CDR2 YSYEKL. Trimming pared 0 bases from V and 0 bases from J, leaving 9 bases between. CDR3 length: 15 amino acids. The CDR3 bases are TGCGCCAGCAGCCAAGAACGCTTTAGCTCCTACGAGCAGTACTTC. It is translated as CASSQERFSSYEQYF.

The chain recombines TRBV7-9 with TRBJ1-1; a weak D match, TRBD1 (6 bases). The germline V gene has CDR1 SEHNR and CDR2 FQNEAQ (reference sequence). V was pared by 4 bases and J by 4 bases, with 10 bases between. The CDR3 totals 13 residues. The CDR3 coding sequence is TGTGCCAGCAGCTCGGGGGGCGGCACTGAAGCTTTCTTT. Encoded protein: CASSSGGGTEAFF.

The table lists this clone with a few counts. The V gene is TRBV27, the J gene TRBJ2-1, with 14 nucleotides matching TRBD2. The CDR3 has 15 residues. Trimming took 5 bases from V and 9 from J; bases not matched to a gene: 6. Per germline, CDR1 MNHEY and CDR2 SMNVEV (reference sequence). The CDR3 bases are TGTGCCAGCAGTCCGAGGACTAGCGGGAGGCCTGAGCAGTTCTTC. It is translated as CASSPRTSGRPEQFF.

V usage is TRBV10-3 and J usage is TRBJ2-2; 9 bases are a match to TRBD2. V dropped 7 bases and J dropped 5; count of bases not matched to a gene: 5. The CDR3 runs to 14 residues. Germline CDR1 is ENHRY and CDR2 is SYGVKD. The CDR3 region is CAITGTSLTGELFF. In DNA, the CDR3 is TGTGCCATCACTGGGACTAGCCTGACCGGGGAGCTGTTTTTT.

This clone has more than one count but fewer than ten. In DNA form, the CDR3 reads TGTGCCAGCAGCTCCCGGAGGAACACCGGGGAGCTGTTTTTT. It is translated as CASSSRRNTGELFF. This rearrangement joins TRBV7-8 to TRBJ2-2; D unresolved. The CDR3 extends over 14 amino acids. The V and J ends lost 4 bases and 1 base respectively, with 7 bases between them. Germline V gene data show CDR1 as SGHVS and CDR2 as FQNEAQ.

The DNA for the CDR3 is TGTGCCAGCAGCGCGTGGGGGGTTAATCAGCCCCAGCATTTT. It translates to CASSAWGVNQPQHF. This sequence joins TRBV9 and TRBJ1-5, with TRBD1 as a possible D gene (5 bases). V gave up 3 bases and J gave up 4 bases, with 11 bases separating them. The CDR3 covers 14 residues. Germline V CDR1 and CDR2: SGDLS, YYNGEE.

The J gene is TRBJ1-2, the V gene TRBV7-2, with 10 nucleotides matching TRBD1. V dropped 5 bases and J dropped 7; count of bases not matched to a gene: 10. Germline assignment: CDR1 SGHTA and CDR2 FQGNSA. The CDR3 runs to 15 residues. Written as DNA, the CDR3 is TGTGCCAGCAGCCCGACAGGGGGCAGGGGAGGTGGCTACACCTTC. Translating gives CASSPTGGRGGGYTF.

The chain links TRBV27 to TRBJ1-4; no clear D. CDR3 size: 14 residues. The V and J ends lost 3 bases and 2 bases respectively, with 7 bases between them. Germline CDR1 and CDR2: MNHEY and SMNVEV (reference sequence). The CDR3 reads CASSFGGTNEKLFF. CDR3 coding DNA: TGTGCCAGCAGTTTCGGAGGGACTAATGAAAAACTGTTTTTT.

This clone was seen more than once but under ten times. The chain recombines TRBV6-5 with TRBJ2-7; TRBD1 might be the D (6 bases). The CDR3 has 15 residues. Trimming took 2 bases from V and 2 from J, leaving 13 bases between them. Germline V gene sequence: CDR1 MNHEY, CDR2 SVGAGI. CDR3 protein: CASSYRAGDPYEQYF. The CDR3 DNA follows: TGTGCCAGCAGTTACCGGGCAGGGGATCCCTACGAGCAGTACTTC.

The chain carries TRBV10-3 and TRBJ2-5; D may be TRBD1 (5 bases). The CDR3 runs 16 residues. From germline, CDR1 is ENHRY and CDR2 SYGVKD. Trimming left V 0 bases short and J 4 bases short, with 15 bases between. The CDR3 is CAISESGRLGAETQYF. CDR3 sequence (DNA): TGTGCCATCAGTGAGTCAGGCCGCTTAGGGGCAGAGACCCAGTACTTC.

The CDR3 loop reads CASSLGTTRASEQFF. CDR3 sequence (DNA): TGTGCCAGCAGCTTAGGGACTACTCGGGCCAGTGAGCAGTTCTTC. The chain recombines TRBV5-4 with TRBJ2-1, with 7 bases fitting TRBD2. Germline CDR1 is SGHNT and CDR2 is YYREEE (reference sequence). The CDR3 contains 15 residues. Trimming removed 2 bases from V and 9 bases from J; junction bases left unmatched: 11.

The rearrangement uses TRBV30 and TRBJ2-3; D not resolved. This CDR3 spans 15 amino acids. Deletions cut 0 bases from V and 1 base from J, with 11 bases between. Per germline, CDR1 GTSNPN and CDR2 SVGIG (reference sequence). In nucleotides, the CDR3 is TGTGCCTGGAGTGTACTGGTGTCCGGCACAGATACGCAGTATTTT. Protein sequence: CAWSVLVSGTDTQYF. Combining the CDR3 with reference TRBV30 and TRBJ2-3 gives the whole variable domain SQTIHQWPATLVQPVGSPLSLECTVEGTSNPNLYWYRQAAGRGLQLLFYSVGIGQISSEVPQNLSASRPQDRQFILSSKKLLLSDSGFYLCAWSVLVSGTDTQYFGPGTRLTVL.

In this sample, this clone turned up a few times. This chain links TRBV6-6 with TRBJ1-4; D may be TRBD1 (6 bases). The CDR3 runs 14 residues. Looked up from germline, CDR1 is MNHNY and CDR2 is SVGAGI (reference sequence). V was trimmed by 7 bases and J by 7 bases, leaving 16 bases between them. CDR3 protein: CASTRGGRREKLFF. The CDR3 nucleotides read TGTGCCAGCACAAGGGGGGGGCGTCGTGAAAAACTGTTTTTT.

Concerning this clone itself: This sample also contains other DNA sequences that code for the same CDR3. CDR3 bases: TGTGCCACCAGCATTAACAGGGGCGTGAATACCGGGGAGCTGTTTTTT. Translated: CATSINRGVNTGELFF. The chain employs TRBV15 and TRBJ2-2, with TRBD1 matching over 7 bases. V was clipped by 4 bases and J by 5 bases; unmatched bases: 10. Germline V CDR1 and CDR2: LNHNV, YYDKDF (reference sequence). The CDR3 is 16 residues long.

This clone was counted between two and nine times. This chain uses TRBV19 with TRBJ1-5, with TRBD1 matching over 10 bases. V lost 7 bases to trimming and J lost 2 bases; unmatched junction nucleotides: 5. The CDR3 runs to 15 residues. Germline loops: CDR1 LNHDA, CDR2 SQIVND (reference sequence). CDR3 sequence: CASTPGTGGNQPQHF. CDR3 DNA: TGTGCCAGTACCCCCGGGACAGGGGGCAATCAGCCCCAGCATTTT.